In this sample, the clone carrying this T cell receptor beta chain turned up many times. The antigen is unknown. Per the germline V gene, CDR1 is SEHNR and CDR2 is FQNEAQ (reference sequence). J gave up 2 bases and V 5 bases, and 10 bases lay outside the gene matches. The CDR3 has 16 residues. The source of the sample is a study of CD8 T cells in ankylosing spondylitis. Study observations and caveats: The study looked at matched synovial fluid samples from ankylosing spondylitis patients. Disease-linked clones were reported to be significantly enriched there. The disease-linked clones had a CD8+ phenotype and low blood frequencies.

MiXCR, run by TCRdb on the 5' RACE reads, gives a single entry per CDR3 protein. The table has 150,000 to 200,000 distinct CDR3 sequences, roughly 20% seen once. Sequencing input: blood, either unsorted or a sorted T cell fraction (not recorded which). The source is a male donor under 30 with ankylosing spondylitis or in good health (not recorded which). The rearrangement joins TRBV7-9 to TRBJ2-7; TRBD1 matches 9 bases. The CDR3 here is CASSPHRGRSTYEQYF. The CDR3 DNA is TGTGCCAGCAGCCCCCACAGGGGGCGGAGTACCTACGAGCAGTACTTC.